This T cell receptor beta chain was recovered during a study of a mutant IDH1 vaccine in newly diagnosed glioma. Study at large: Patients in the study were vaccinated eight times, receiving shots in weeks 1, 3, 5, 7, 11, 15, 19 and 23.

TCRdb keeps only in-frame clones here, not all; method: immunoSEQ multiplex PCR. The table includes around 35,000 clones, approximately 80% detected once. The time point was: week 5, during vaccination. Topical imiquimod accompanied each vaccine dose, which consisted of 300 ug of mutant IDH1 20-mer peptide. This CDR3 is built from 14 residues. V lost 8 bases, J lost 2 bases, and 7 bases stayed unmatched. CDR1 is LNHNV and CDR2 is YYDKDF in the germline V gene (reference sequence). A note on this clone: Its antigen is unknown.

V is TRBV15 and J is TRBJ2-3; TRBD2 aligns across 7 bases. The sample here was PBMCs, taken from a glioma patient whose treatment included an IDH1 peptide vaccine. The receptor's source is a man aged 30 to 45 with glioma. The CDR3 DNA sequence: TGTGCCACCCGCGGGGGACTCATCACAGATACGCAGTATTTT. Translation: CATRGGLITDTQYF.